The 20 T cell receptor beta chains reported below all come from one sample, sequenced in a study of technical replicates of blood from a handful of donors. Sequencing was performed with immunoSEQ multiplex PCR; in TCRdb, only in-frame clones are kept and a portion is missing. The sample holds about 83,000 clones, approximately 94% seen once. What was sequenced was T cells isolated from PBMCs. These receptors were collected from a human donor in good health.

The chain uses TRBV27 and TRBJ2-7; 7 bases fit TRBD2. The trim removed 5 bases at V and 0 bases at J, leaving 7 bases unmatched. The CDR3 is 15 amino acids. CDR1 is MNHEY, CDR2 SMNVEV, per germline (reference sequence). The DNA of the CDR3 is TGTGCCAGCAGTGCCGGGACTACTAGCTCCTACGAGCAGTACTTC. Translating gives CASSAGTTSSYEQYF.

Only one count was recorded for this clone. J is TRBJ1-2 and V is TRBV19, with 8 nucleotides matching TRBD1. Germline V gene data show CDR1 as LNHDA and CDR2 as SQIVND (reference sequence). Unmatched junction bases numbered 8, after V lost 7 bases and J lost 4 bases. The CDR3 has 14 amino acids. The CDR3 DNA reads TGTGCCAGTACCCCACTAGACAGGGGCTATGGCTACACCTTC. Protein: CASTPLDRGYGYTF.

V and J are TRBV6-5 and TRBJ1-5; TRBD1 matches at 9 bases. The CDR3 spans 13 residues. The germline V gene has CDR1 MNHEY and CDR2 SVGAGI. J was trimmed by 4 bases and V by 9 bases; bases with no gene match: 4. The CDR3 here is CARIDRGNQPQHF. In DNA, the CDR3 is TGTGCCAGGATTGACAGGGGGAATCAGCCCCAGCATTTT.

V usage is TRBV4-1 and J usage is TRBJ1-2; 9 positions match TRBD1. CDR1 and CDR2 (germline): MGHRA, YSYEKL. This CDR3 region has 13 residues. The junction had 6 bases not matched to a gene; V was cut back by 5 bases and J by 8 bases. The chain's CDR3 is CASSWDRAEGYTF. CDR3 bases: TGCGCCAGCAGCTGGGACAGGGCGGAAGGCTACACCTTC.

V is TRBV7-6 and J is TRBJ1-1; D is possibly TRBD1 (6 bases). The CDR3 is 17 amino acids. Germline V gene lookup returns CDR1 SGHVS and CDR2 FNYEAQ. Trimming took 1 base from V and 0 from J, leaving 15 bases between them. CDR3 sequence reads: CASSLVGRGHMNTEAFF. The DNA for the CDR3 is TGTGCCAGCAGCTTAGTTGGTAGGGGACATATGAACACTGAAGCTTTCTTT. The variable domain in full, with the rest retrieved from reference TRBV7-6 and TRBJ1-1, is GAGVSQSPRYKVTKRGQDVALRCDPISGHVSLYWYRQALGQGPEFLTYFNYEAQQDKSGLPNDRFSAERPEGSISTLTIQRTEQRDSAMYRCASSLVGRGHMNTEAFFGQGTRLTVV.

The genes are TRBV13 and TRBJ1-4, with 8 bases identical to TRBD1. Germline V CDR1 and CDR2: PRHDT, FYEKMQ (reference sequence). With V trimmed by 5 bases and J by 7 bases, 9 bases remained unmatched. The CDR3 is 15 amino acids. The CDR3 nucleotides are TGTGCCAGCAGCCCTGAGGACAGGGTTGGTGAAAAACTGTTTTTT. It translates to CASSPEDRVGEKLFF. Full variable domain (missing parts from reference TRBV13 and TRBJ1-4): AAGVIQSPRHLIKEKRETATLKCYPIPRHDTVYWYQQGPGQDPQFLISFYEKMQSDKGSIPDRFSAQQFSDYHSELNMSSLELGDSALYFCASSPEDRVGEKLFFGSGTQLSVL.

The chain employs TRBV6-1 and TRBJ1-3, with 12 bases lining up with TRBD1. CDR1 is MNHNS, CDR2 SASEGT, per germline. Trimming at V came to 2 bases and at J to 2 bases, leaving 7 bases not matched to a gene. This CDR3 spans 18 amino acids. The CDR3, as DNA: TGTGCCAGCAGTGAACCGGGGACAGGGGGCGCGCCTGGAAACACCATATATTTT. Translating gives CASSEPGTGGAPGNTIYF.

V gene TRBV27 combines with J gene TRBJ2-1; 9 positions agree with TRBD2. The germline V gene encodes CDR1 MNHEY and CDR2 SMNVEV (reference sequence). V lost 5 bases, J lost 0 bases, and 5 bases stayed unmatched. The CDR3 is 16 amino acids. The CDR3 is CASSPPLAGSYNEQFF. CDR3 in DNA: TGTGCCAGCAGTCCCCCACTAGCGGGCTCCTACAATGAGCAGTTCTTC.

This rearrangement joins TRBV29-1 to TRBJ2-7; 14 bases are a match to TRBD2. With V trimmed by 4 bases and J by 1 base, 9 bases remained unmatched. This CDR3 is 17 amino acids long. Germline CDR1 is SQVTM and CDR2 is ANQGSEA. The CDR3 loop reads CSVVTWGLAGESYEQYF. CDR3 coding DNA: TGCAGCGTTGTCACGTGGGGACTAGCGGGGGAATCCTACGAGCAGTACTTC.

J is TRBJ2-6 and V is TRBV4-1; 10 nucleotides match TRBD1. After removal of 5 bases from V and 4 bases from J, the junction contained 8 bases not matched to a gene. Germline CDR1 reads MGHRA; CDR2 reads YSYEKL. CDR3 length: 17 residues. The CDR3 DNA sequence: TGCGCCAGCAGCGGGGACAGGGGAGCGCCCGGGGCCAACGTCCTGACTTTC. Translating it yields CASSGDRGAPGANVLTF.

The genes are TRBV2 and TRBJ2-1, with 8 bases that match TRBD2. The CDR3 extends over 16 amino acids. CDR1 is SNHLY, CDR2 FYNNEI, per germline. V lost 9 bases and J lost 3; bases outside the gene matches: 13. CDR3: CASLPRGGTDYNEQFF. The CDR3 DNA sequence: TGTGCCAGTTTACCTCGGGGGGGAACCGACTACAATGAGCAGTTCTTC.

The CDR3 DNA reads TGTGCCAGCAGCTCAAGTCAGGGCGATGAAAAACTGTTTTTT. It is translated as CASSSSQGDEKLFF. The chain employs TRBV7-9 and TRBJ1-4, with D possibly TRBD1 on 5 matching bases. Trimming stripped 4 bases from V and 6 bases from J, with 12 bases between. This CDR3 contains 14 residues. The germline V gene has CDR1 SEHNR and CDR2 FQNEAQ (reference sequence).

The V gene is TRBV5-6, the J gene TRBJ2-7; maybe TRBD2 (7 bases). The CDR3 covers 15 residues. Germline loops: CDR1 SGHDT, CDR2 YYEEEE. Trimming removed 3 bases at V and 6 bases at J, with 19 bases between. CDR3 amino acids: CASSWRGRADAEQYF. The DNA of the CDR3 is TGTGCCAGCAGCTGGCGGGGGCGTGCAGACGCCGAGCAGTACTTC.

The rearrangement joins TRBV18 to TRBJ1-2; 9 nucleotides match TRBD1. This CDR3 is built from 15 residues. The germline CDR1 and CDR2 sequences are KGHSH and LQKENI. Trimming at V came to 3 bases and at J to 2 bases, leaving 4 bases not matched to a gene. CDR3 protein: CASSPAGQGNYGYTF. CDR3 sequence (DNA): TGTGCCAGCTCACCCGCGGGACAGGGAAACTATGGCTACACCTTC.

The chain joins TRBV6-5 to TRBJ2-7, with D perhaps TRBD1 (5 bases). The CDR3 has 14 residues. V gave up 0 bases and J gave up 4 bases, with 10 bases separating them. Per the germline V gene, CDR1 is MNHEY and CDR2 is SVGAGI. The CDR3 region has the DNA TGTGCCAGCAGTTACTCAGGGGTCTTTTACGAGCAGTACTTC. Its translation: CASSYSGVFYEQYF.

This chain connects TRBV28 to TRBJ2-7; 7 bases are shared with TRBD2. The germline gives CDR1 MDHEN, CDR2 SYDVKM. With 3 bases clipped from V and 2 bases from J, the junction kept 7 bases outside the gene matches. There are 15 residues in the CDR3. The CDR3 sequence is CASSFPSGPAYEQYF. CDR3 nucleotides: TGTGCCAGCAGTTTCCCTAGCGGACCGGCCTACGAGCAGTACTTC.

The CDR3: CAWSFPGSDTQYF. CDR3 sequence (DNA): TGTGCCTGGAGTTTTCCGGGTTCAGATACGCAGTATTTT. The V and J genes are TRBV30 and TRBJ2-3; D is unclear. Deletions cut 2 bases from V and 4 bases from J, with 10 bases between. The length of the CDR3 is 13 residues. Germline CDR1 GTSNPN, CDR2 SVGIG (reference sequence). The full variable domain, in which reference TRBV30 and TRBJ2-3 provide the parts outside the CDR3, is SQTIHQWPATLVQPVGSPLSLECTVEGTSNPNLYWYRQAAGRGLQLLFYSVGIGQISSEVPQNLSASRPQDRQFILSSKKLLLSDSGFYLCAWSFPGSDTQYFGPGTRLTVL.

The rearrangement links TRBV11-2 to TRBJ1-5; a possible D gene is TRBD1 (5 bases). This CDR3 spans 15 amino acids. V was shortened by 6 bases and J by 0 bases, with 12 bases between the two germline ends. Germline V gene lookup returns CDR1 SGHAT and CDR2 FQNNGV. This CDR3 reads CASRPTGDSNQPQHF. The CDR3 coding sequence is TGTGCCAGCAGGCCCACGGGGGATAGCAATCAGCCCCAGCATTTT.

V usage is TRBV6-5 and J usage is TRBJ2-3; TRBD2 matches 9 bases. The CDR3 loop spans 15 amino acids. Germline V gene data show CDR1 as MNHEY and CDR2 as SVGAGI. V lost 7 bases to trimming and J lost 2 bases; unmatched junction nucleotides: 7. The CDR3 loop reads CASTDGTSFTDTQYF. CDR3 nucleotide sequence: TGTGCCAGCACCGATGGGACTAGCTTCACAGATACGCAGTATTTT.

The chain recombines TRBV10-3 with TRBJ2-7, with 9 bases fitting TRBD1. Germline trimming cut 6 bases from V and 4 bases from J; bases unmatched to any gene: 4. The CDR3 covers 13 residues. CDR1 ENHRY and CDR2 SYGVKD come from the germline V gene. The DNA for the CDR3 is TGTGCCATCAGACCGGGACAGGGATACGAGCAGTACTTC. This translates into CAIRPGQGYEQYF.